This T cell receptor beta chain is drawn from a study of blood T cells in healthy people across ages. Study-level background: Template switching picked up about one barcoded beta molecule for each two T cells.

Germline assignment: CDR1 MDHEN and CDR2 SYDVKM. CDR3 size: 13 residues. The germline V and J ends were trimmed by 11 bases and 3 bases, with 17 bases remaining between them. A single count supports this clonotype. The antigen remains unidentified. Primers used in a second PCR of roughly 7 to 12 cycles were a sample-barcoded 5' primer and a J-beta primer mix. With 12 random nucleotides, a template-switch adaptor tagged each individual cDNA molecule. TCRdb re-called the 5' RACE reads with MiXCR, one entry per CDR3 protein. This sample yields 1.6 million or so distinct CDR3 sequences, of which about 35% are seen a single time; around 11% belongs to the top ten. Whole-study results and caveats: Nothing was known about donor CMV status, and this possibly confounded expanded clonotype changes. Researchers deemed the diversity estimates from one million T cells underestimates.

The chain recombines TRBV28 with TRBJ2-7, with D possibly matching TRBD1 (5 bases). Sequencing was carried out using blood. The source is a woman under 40 in good health. The DNA of the CDR3 is TGTGCCGGCACCAACCTAGGGGTCTACGAGCAGTACTTC. It is translated as CAGTNLGVYEQYF. Using reference TRBV28 and TRBJ2-7 for the parts outside the CDR3, the full variable domain is DVKVTQSSRYLVKRTGEKVFLECVQDMDHENMFWYRQDPGLGLRLIYFSYDVKMKEKGDIPEGYSVSREKKERFSLILESASTNQTSMYLCAGTNLGVYEQYFGPGTRLTVT.